A selection of T cell receptor beta chains follows, all from one sample in a study of siplizumab effects on memory and regulatory T cells. The method was immunoSEQ multiplex PCR; TCRdb's version includes in-frame clones alone and lacks a portion of them. The sample shows 100,000 or so clones, approximately 94% of them seen only once. The source material was CD4+ T cells sorted from blood. The receptors stem from a human donor in good health. Both conserved end residues are part of each CDR3. The D gene is left open where the match is weak. Not all rows give a size; the values are once, few, many and, for expanded clones, a class.

J gene: TRBJ2-7
V gene: TRBV6-5
clone size: -
D gene: -
CDR3 protein: CASTGLPAGEQYF
CDR3 DNA: TGTGCCAGCACTGGCCTCCCAGCGGGCGAGCAGTACTTC

J gene: TRBJ1-1
V gene: TRBV5-1
clone size: -
D gene: -
CDR3 protein: CASSLDRANTEAFF
CDR3 DNA: TGCGCCAGCAGCTTGGACAGGGCGAACACTGAAGCTTTCTTT

J gene: TRBJ2-6
V gene: TRBV5-1
clone size: -
D gene: TRBD1
CDR3 protein: CASSLENRGFGANVLTF
CDR3 DNA: TGCGCCAGCAGCTTGGAAAACAGGGGCTTTGGGGCCAACGTCCTGACTTTC

J gene: TRBJ2-3
V gene: TRBV5-1
clone size: -
D gene: -
CDR3 protein: CASSLAAGFTDTQYF
CDR3 DNA: TGCGCCAGCAGCTTGGCGGCAGGCTTCACAGATACGCAGTATTTT

J gene: TRBJ2-7
V gene: TRBV11-3
clone size: -
D gene: -
CDR3 protein: CASSLGRLSSYEQYF
CDR3 DNA: TGTGCCAGCAGCTTGGGCCGCTTAAGCTCCTACGAGCAGTACTTC

J gene: TRBJ2-1
V gene: TRBV25-1
clone size: -
D gene: TRBD2
CDR3 protein: CASEEPGLAFEQFF
CDR3 DNA: TGTGCCAGCGAAGAACCGGGACTAGCGTTTGAGCAGTTCTTC

J gene: TRBJ2-7
V gene: TRBV10-3
clone size: -
D gene: TRBD2
CDR3 protein: CAISATTSGRSSKAYEQYF
CDR3 DNA: TGTGCCATCAGCGCGACTACTAGCGGGAGGTCGTCGAAGGCCTACGAGCAGTACTTC

J gene: TRBJ1-6
V gene: TRBV5-1
clone size: -
D gene: -
CDR3 protein: CASSLEAHNSPLHF
CDR3 DNA: TGCGCCAGCAGCTTGGAGGCCCATAATTCACCCCTCCACTTT

J gene: TRBJ1-2
V gene: TRBV5-6
clone size: once
D gene: -
CDR3 protein: CASSFGTGGYTF
CDR3 DNA: TGTGCCAGCAGCTTTGGGACGGGAGGCTACACCTTC

J gene: TRBJ2-3
V gene: TRBV19
clone size: -
D gene: TRBD2
CDR3 protein: CASSIRLAGVADTQYF
CDR3 DNA: TGTGCCAGTAGCATAAGACTAGCGGGAGTCGCAGATACGCAGTATTTT

J gene: TRBJ1-1
V gene: TRBV14
clone size: -
D gene: -
CDR3 protein: CASSQDGQIRTEAFF
CDR3 DNA: TGTGCCAGCAGCCAAGATGGACAGATCCGCACTGAAGCTTTCTTT

J gene: TRBJ1-2
V gene: TRBV4-2
clone size: -
D gene: TRBD1
CDR3 protein: CASSQAGGRGYGYTF
CDR3 DNA: TGTGCCAGCAGCCAAGCAGGGGGCAGGGGCTATGGCTACACCTTC

J gene: TRBJ1-1
V gene: TRBV5-1
clone size: once
D gene: -
CDR3 protein: CASSWASRERNMNTEAFF
CDR3 DNA: TGCGCCAGCAGCTGGGCATCTAGGGAACGGAACATGAACACTGAAGCTTTCTTT

J gene: TRBJ2-5
V gene: TRBV9
clone size: -
D gene: -
CDR3 protein: CASSVEGAETQYF
CDR3 DNA: TGTGCCAGCAGCGTAGAAGGGGCGGAGACCCAGTACTTC

J gene: TRBJ2-7
V gene: TRBV7-2
clone size: -
D gene: TRBD2
CDR3 protein: CASSLAPGGGLSEQYF
CDR3 DNA: TGTGCCAGCAGCTTAGCCCCGGGAGGAGGGCTAAGCGAGCAGTACTTC

J gene: TRBJ2-3
V gene: TRBV9
clone size: -
D gene: -
CDR3 protein: CASSVQPDPTDTQYF
CDR3 DNA: TGTGCCAGCAGCGTACAGCCGGACCCTACAGATACGCAGTATTTT

J gene: TRBJ2-7
V gene: TRBV4-1
clone size: -
D gene: TRBD1
CDR3 protein: CASTKEGQGLGEQYF
CDR3 DNA: TGCGCCAGCACCAAAGAGGGACAGGGGTTAGGCGAGCAGTACTTC

J gene: TRBJ2-7
V gene: TRBV2
clone size: -
D gene: TRBD1
CDR3 protein: CASSEKGQGVSEQYF
CDR3 DNA: TGTGCCAGCAGTGAGAAAGGACAGGGGGTTTCCGAGCAGTACTTC

J gene: TRBJ1-1
V gene: TRBV19
clone size: once
D gene: -
CDR3 protein: CACGREAFF
CDR3 DNA: TGTGCCTGCGGGCGTGAAGCTTTCTTT

J gene: TRBJ1-3
V gene: TRBV6-1
clone size: -
D gene: -
CDR3 protein: CASSRDSNSGNTIYF
CDR3 DNA: TGTGCCAGCAGTCGGGACTCCAACTCTGGAAACACCATATATTTT

J gene: TRBJ2-5
V gene: TRBV25-1
clone size: once
D gene: TRBD2
CDR3 protein: CASSDRTSEQETQYF
CDR3 DNA: TGTGCCAGCAGTGACCGGACTAGCGAACAAGAGACCCAGTACTTC

J gene: TRBJ1-3
V gene: TRBV11-2
clone size: -
D gene: -
CDR3 protein: CASSLGLTGNTIYF
CDR3 DNA: TGTGCCAGCAGCTTAGGACTCACTGGAAACACCATATATTTT

J gene: TRBJ2-3
V gene: TRBV4-2
clone size: -
D gene: -
CDR3 protein: CASSRTIGEVADTQYF
CDR3 DNA: TGTGCCAGCAGCCGCACGATAGGGGAGGTAGCAGATACGCAGTATTTT

J gene: TRBJ2-3
V gene: TRBV5-1
clone size: -
D gene: TRBD1
CDR3 protein: CASSLSGQGSSDTQYF
CDR3 DNA: TGCGCCAGCAGTCTATCCGGACAGGGTTCATCAGATACGCAGTATTTT

J gene: TRBJ1-2
V gene: TRBV19
clone size: -
D gene: -
CDR3 protein: CASTHLGAYGYTF
CDR3 DNA: TGTGCCAGTACCCATCTAGGGGCCTATGGCTACACCTTC

J gene: TRBJ2-2
V gene: TRBV30
clone size: -
D gene: -
CDR3 protein: CAWSRRGNTGELFF
CDR3 DNA: TGTGCCTGGTCGCGTCGGGGGAACACCGGGGAGCTGTTTTTT

J gene: TRBJ2-1
V gene: TRBV9
clone size: -
D gene: TRBD2
CDR3 protein: CASSSGTSGSREQFF
CDR3 DNA: TGTGCCAGCAGCTCAGGGACTAGCGGGAGTAGGGAGCAGTTCTTC

J gene: TRBJ2-1
V gene: TRBV29-1
clone size: -
D gene: TRBD2
CDR3 protein: CSVLAGGVNEQFF
CDR3 DNA: TGCAGCGTCTTAGCGGGAGGGGTCAATGAGCAGTTCTTC

J gene: TRBJ2-5
V gene: TRBV25-1
clone size: -
D gene: TRBD1
CDR3 protein: CASSDIQGAGETQYF
CDR3 DNA: TGTGCCAGCAGTGATATACAGGGGGCTGGAGAGACCCAGTACTTC

J gene: TRBJ1-3
V gene: TRBV18
clone size: -
D gene: -
CDR3 protein: CASSPTSSMGTTGNTIYF
CDR3 DNA: TGTGCCAGCTCACCTACCTCCTCGATGGGGACAACTGGAAACACCATATATTTT

J gene: TRBJ1-1
V gene: TRBV6-5
clone size: -
D gene: TRBD1
CDR3 protein: CASSYSDRGTEAFF
CDR3 DNA: TGTGCCAGCAGTTACTCGGACAGGGGTACTGAAGCTTTCTTT

J gene: TRBJ2-3
V gene: TRBV5-1
clone size: -
D gene: TRBD2
CDR3 protein: CASSSVSGAVITDTQYF
CDR3 DNA: TGCGCCAGCAGCTCTGTAAGCGGGGCAGTGATCACAGATACGCAGTATTTT

J gene: TRBJ1-2
V gene: TRBV29-1
clone size: once
D gene: TRBD1
CDR3 protein: CSVELGGQVGYTF
CDR3 DNA: TGCAGCGTTGAATTGGGGGGACAGGTTGGCTACACCTTC

J gene: TRBJ1-4
V gene: TRBV29-1
clone size: -
D gene: -
CDR3 protein: CSVAVMGGAYGEKLFF
CDR3 DNA: TGCAGCGTTGCTGTTATGGGGGGGGCGTATGGTGAAAAACTGTTTTTT

J gene: TRBJ2-7
V gene: TRBV2
clone size: -
D gene: -
CDR3 protein: CASSVTVVGASGEQYF
CDR3 DNA: TGTGCCAGCAGTGTAACAGTAGTGGGGGCCTCGGGCGAGCAGTACTTC

J gene: TRBJ2-7
V gene: TRBV2
clone size: -
D gene: -
CDR3 protein: CASSRAYEQYF
CDR3 DNA: TGTGCCAGCAGCCGAGCCTACGAGCAGTACTTC

J gene: TRBJ2-2
V gene: TRBV5-1
clone size: few
D gene: -
CDR3 protein: CASSLDQRTGRTGELFF
CDR3 DNA: TGCGCCAGCAGCTTGGATCAACGCACGGGGCGCACCGGGGAGCTGTTTTTT

J gene: TRBJ1-2
V gene: TRBV2
clone size: -
D gene: -
CDR3 protein: CASSLPGPDYYGYTF
CDR3 DNA: TGTGCCAGCAGTCTTCCCGGACCGGACTACTATGGCTACACCTTC

J gene: TRBJ2-5
V gene: TRBV6-1
clone size: -
D gene: -
CDR3 protein: CASKYRGSQETQYF
CDR3 DNA: TGTGCCAGCAAATATCGTGGTAGCCAAGAGACCCAGTACTTC

J gene: TRBJ2-7
V gene: TRBV11-3
clone size: -
D gene: -
CDR3 protein: CASSLIQGGGEQYF
CDR3 DNA: TGTGCCAGCAGCTTAATACAGGGAGGCGGCGAGCAGTACTTC

J gene: TRBJ2-3
V gene: TRBV7-7
clone size: -
D gene: -
CDR3 protein: CASSPTGMVAAGTDTQYF
CDR3 DNA: TGTGCTAGCAGCCCAACGGGTATGGTAGCGGCCGGCACAGATACGCAGTATTTT

J gene: TRBJ2-7
V gene: TRBV11-1
clone size: -
D gene: TRBD1
CDR3 protein: CASSLTGQLGQYF
CDR3 DNA: TGTGCCAGCAGCCTAACGGGACAGCTCGGGCAGTACTTC